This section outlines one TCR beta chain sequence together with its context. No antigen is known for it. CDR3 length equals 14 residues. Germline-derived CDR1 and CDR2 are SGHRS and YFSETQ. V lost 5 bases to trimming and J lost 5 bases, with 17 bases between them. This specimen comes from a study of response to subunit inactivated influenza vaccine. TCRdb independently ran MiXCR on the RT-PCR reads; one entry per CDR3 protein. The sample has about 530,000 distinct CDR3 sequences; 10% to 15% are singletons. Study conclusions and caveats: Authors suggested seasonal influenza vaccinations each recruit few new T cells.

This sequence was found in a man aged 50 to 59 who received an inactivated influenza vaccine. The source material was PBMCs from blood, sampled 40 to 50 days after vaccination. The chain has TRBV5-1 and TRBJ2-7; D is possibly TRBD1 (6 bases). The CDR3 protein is CASRKTGRDDEQYF. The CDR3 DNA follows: TGCGCCAGCAGGAAGACAGGCCGCGACGACGAGCAGTACTTC.